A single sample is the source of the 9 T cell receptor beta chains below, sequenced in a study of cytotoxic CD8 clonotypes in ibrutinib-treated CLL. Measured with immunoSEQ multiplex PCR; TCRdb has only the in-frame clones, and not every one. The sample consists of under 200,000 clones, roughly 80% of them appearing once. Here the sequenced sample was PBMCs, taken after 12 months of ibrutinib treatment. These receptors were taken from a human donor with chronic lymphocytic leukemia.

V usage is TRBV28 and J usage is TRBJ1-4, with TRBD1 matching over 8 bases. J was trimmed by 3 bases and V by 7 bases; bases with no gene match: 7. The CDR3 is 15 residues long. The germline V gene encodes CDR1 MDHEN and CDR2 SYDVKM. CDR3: CASTPGQAPNEKLFF. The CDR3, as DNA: TGTGCCAGCACCCCGGGACAGGCCCCTAATGAAAAACTGTTTTTT.

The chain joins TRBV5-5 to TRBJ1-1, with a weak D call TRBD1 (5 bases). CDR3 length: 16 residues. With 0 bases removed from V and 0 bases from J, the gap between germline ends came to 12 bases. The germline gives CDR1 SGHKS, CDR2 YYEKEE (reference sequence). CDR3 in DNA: TGTGCCAGCAGCTTGGCCCCAGGGAGGCTGAACACTGAAGCTTTCTTT. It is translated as CASSLAPGRLNTEAFF.

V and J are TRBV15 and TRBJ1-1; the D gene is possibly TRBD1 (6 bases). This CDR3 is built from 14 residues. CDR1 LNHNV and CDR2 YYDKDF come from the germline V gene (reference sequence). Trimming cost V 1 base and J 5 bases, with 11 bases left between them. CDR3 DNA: TGTGCCACCAGCAGAGTTCCCCAGGGGACTGAAGCTTTCTTT. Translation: CATSRVPQGTEAFF. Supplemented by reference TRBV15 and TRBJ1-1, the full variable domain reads DAMVIQNPRYQVTQFGKPVTLSCSQTLNHNVMYWYQQKSSQAPKLLFHYYDKDFNNEADTPDNFQSRRPNTSFCFLDIRSPGLGDTAMYLCATSRVPQGTEAFFGQGTRLTVV.

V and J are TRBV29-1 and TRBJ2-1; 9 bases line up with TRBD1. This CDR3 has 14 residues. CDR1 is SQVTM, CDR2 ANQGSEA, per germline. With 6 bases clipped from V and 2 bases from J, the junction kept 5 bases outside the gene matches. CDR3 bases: TGCAGCGTGGGACGACAGGGGGCCTACAATGAGCAGTTCTTC. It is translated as CSVGRQGAYNEQFF.

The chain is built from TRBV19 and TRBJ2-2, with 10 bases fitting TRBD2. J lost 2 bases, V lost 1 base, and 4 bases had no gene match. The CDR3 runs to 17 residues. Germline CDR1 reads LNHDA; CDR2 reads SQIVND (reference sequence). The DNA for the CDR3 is TGTGCCAGTAGTATAGGTACTAGCGGGACTAACACCGGGGAGCTGTTTTTT. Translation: CASSIGTSGTNTGELFF.

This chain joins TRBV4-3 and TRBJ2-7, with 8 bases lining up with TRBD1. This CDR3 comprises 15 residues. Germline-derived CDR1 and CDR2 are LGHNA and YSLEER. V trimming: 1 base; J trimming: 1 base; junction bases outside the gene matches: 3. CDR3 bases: TGCGCCAGCAGCCAAGCCCGGACAGGGTCCTACGAGCAGTACTTC. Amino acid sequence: CASSQARTGSYEQYF.

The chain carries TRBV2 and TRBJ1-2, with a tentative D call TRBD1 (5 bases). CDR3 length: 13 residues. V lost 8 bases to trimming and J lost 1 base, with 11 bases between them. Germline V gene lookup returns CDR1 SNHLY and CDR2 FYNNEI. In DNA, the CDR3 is TGTGCCAGCCGGTCCGGGGGTAACTATGGCTACACCTTC. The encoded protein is CASRSGGNYGYTF.

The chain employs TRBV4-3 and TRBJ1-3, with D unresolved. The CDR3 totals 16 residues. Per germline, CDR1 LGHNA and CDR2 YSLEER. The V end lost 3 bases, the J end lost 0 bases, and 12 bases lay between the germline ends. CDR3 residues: CASSQDGRSSGNTIYF. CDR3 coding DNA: TGCGCCAGCAGCCAGGATGGACGGAGCTCTGGAAACACCATATATTTT.

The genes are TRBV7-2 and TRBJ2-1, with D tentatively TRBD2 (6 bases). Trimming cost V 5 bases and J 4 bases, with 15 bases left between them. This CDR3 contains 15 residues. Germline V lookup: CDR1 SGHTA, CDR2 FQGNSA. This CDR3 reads CASSAPSGRYNEQFF. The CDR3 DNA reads TGTGCCAGCAGCGCACCCAGCGGGCGGTACAATGAGCAGTTCTTC.